This TCR beta chain originates from a study of vaccination effects on CD4 cells after COVID-19. TCRdb's table, derived via immunoSEQ multiplex PCR, lists solely in-frame clones and lacks some. The sample carries under 55,000 clones, around 79% recorded once. The CDR3 has 15 residues. Deletions cut 1 base from V and 0 bases from J, with 5 bases between. Germline CDR1 and CDR2: SGHNT and YYREEE (reference sequence). To note about this clone: The target antigen is unknown.

Pools of viral peptides were used by the ViraFEST assay to expand antigen-specific CD4+ T cells ahead of sequencing. Having been cultured for about 10 days, the cells underwent CD4+ T cell isolation. SARS-CoV-2 infection was confirmed by PCR in the person between March and December 2020. The TCR was taken from a human donor who had a prior SARS-CoV-2 infection. The genes are TRBV5-4 and TRBJ2-6; no reliable D call. Sequencing was performed on CD4+ T cells from PBMCs cultured with a peptide pool, taken before COVID-19 vaccination. The CDR3 DNA sequence: TGTGCCAGCAGCTTGTTGAGCTCTGGGGCCAACGTCCTGACTTTC. Translating gives CASSLLSSGANVLTF.